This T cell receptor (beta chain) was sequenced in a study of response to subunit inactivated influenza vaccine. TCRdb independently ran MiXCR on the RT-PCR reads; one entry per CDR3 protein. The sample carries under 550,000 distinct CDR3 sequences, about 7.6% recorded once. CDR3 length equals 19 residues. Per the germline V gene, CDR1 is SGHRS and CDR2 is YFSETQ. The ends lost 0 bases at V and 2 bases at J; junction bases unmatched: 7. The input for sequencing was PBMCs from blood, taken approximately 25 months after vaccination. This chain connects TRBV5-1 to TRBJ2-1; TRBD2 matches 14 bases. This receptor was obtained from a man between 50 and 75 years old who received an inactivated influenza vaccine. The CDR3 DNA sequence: TGCGCCAGCAGCTTGGGTACCGGGACTAGCGGGAGTGCCTACAATGAGCAGTTCTTC. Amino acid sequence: CASSLGTGTSGSAYNEQFF.